The text below deals with one TCR beta chain. This specimen belongs to a study of T cell changes during pregnancy in multiple sclerosis. Between the trimmed V and J ends, which lost 1 base and 8 bases, there was a span of 11 bases. Germline-derived CDR1 and CDR2 are PRHDT and FYEKMQ (reference sequence). This CDR3 has 14 residues. Assay: immunoSEQ multiplex PCR; the TCRdb copy retains only in-frame clones and omits some. The sample yields about 53,000 clones, under 95% seen once. Here the sequenced sample was CD8+ T cells from peripheral blood mononuclear cells, taken before pregnancy. The sequence came from a female donor with multiple sclerosis, enrolled in a pregnancy study. The chain joins TRBV13 to TRBJ1-4; D is ambiguous. This CDR3 is CASSLEGSLEKLFF. In DNA form, the CDR3 reads TGTGCCAGCAGCTTAGAAGGGAGCCTGGAAAAACTGTTTTTT.